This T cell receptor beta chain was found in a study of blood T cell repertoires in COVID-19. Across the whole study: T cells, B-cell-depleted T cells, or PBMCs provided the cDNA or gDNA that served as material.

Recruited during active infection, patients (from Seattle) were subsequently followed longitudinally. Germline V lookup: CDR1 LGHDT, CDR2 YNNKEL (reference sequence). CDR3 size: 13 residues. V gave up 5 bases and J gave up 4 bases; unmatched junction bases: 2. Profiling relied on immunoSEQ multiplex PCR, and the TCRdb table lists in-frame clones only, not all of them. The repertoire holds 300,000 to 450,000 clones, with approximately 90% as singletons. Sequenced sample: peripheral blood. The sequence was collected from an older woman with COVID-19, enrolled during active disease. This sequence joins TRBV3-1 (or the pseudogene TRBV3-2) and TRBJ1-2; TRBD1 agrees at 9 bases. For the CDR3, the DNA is TGTGCCAGCAGCAAGACAGGGGGCTATGGCTACACCTTC. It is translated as CASSKTGGYGYTF.